These 2 T cell receptor beta chains came from one sample sequenced in a study of Ad26.COV2.S vaccination and SARS-CoV-2 variants. Indicated treatment: roughly 20 received Ad26.COV2.S at low or high dose, single or two shots; about 5 received placebo; per-sample allocation not given. Material that was analyzed had been drawn on day 63 after the first vaccine or placebo injection. Only in-frame clones appear in the TCRdb table, and some are missing; sequencing was by immunoSEQ multiplex PCR. The sample includes around 310,000 clones, around 90% of them seen just once. The source was peripheral blood, collected in a trial of Ad26.COV2.S vaccine versus placebo. The receptors here all came from a person between 18 and 60 years old who received the Ad26.COV2.S COVID-19 vaccine or a placebo.

The chain links TRBV3-1 (or the pseudogene TRBV3-2) to TRBJ1-1, with unresolved D. Germline V gene lookup returns CDR1 LGHDT and CDR2 YNNKEL (reference sequence). The germline V and J ends were trimmed by 3 bases and 7 bases, with 6 bases remaining between them. This CDR3 has 11 amino acids. The CDR3 bases are TGTGCCAGCAGCCATAGTGGTGAAGCTTTCTTT. As protein: CASSHSGEAFF.

The V call is TRBV6-2 or TRBV6-3, the J call TRBJ1-1; D gene ambiguous. The CDR3 sequence is 12 residues long. CDR1 and CDR2 from the germline V gene are MNHEY and SVGEGT. V lost 4 bases to trimming and J lost 6 bases, with 9 bases between them. The CDR3 DNA sequence: TGTGCCAGCAGTTCTCTAAGGGCTGAAGCTTTCTTT. Protein sequence: CASSSLRAEAFF.